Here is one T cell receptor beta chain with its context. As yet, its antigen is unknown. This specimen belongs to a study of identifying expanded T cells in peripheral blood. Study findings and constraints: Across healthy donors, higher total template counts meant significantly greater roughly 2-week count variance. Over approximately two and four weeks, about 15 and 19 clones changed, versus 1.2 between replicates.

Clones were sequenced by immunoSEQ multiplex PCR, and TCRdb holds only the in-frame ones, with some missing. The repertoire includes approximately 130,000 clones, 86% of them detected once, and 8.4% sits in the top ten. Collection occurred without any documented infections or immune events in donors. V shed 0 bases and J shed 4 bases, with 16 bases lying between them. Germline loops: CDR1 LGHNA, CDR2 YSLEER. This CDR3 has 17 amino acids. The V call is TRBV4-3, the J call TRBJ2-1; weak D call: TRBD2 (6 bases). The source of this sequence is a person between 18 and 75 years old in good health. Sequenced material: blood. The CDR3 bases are TGCGCCAGCAGCCAAGATTATGGTAGCGGAACATACAATGAGCAGTTCTTC. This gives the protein CASSQDYGSGTYNEQFF.